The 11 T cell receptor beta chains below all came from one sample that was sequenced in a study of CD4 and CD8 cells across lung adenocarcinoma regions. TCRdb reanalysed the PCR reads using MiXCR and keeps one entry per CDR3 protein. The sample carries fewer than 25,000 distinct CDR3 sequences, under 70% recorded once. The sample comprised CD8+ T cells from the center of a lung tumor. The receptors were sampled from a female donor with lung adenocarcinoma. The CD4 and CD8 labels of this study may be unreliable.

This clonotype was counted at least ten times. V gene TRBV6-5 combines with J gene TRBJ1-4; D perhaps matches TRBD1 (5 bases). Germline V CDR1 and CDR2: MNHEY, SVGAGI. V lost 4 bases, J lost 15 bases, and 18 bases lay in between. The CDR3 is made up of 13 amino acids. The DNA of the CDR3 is TGTGCCAGCAGTTCTCGTAGGACTGAAGGGGTGTTTTTT. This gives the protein CASSSRRTEGVFF.

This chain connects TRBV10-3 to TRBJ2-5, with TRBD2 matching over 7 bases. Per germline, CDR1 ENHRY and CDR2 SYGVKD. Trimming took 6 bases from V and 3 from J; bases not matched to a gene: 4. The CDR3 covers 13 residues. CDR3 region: CAISQRDEETQYF. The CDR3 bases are TGTGCCATCAGCCAGCGGGACGAAGAGACCCAGTACTTC.

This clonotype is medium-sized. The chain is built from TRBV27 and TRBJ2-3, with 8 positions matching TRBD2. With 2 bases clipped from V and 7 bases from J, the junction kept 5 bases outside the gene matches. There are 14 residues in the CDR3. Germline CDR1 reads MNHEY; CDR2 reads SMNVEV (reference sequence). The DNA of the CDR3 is TGTGCCAGCAGTTTAGGACTAGCTGGCTATACGCAGTATTTT. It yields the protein CASSLGLAGYTQYF.

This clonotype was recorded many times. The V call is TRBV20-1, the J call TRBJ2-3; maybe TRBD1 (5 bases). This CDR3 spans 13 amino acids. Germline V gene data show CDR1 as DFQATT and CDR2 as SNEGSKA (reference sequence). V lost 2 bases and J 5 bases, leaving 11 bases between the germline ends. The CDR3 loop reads CSARPPGKDTQYF. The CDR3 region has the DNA TGCAGTGCTAGACCTCCAGGGAAAGATACGCAGTATTTT.

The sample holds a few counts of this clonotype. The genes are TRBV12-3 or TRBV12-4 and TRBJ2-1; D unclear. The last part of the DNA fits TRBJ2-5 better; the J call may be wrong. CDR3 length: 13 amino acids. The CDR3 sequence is CASSVSPQETQYF. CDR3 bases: TGTGCCAGCAGTGTAAGCCCTCAAGAGACCCAGTACTTC.

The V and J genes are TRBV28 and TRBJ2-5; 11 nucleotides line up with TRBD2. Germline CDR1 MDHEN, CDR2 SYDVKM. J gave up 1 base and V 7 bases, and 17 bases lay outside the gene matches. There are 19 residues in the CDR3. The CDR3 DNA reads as TGTGCCAGCAACACGTGGGTAGCGGGAGGGCCCAAGGGCCAAGAGACCCAGTACTTC. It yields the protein CASNTWVAGGPKGQETQYF. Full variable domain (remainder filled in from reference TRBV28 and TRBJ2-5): DVKVTQSSRYLVKRTGEKVFLECVQDMDHENMFWYRQDPGLGLRLIYFSYDVKMKEKGDIPEGYSVSREKKERFSLILESASTNQTSMYLCASNTWVAGGPKGQETQYFGPGTRLLVL.

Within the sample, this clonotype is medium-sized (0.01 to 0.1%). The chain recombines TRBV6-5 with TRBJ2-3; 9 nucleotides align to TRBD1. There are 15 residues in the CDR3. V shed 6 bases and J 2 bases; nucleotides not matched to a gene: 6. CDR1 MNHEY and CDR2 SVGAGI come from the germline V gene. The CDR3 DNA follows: TGTGCCAGCAGAAACGGACAGGGGCACACAGATACGCAGTATTTT. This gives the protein CASRNGQGHTDTQYF.

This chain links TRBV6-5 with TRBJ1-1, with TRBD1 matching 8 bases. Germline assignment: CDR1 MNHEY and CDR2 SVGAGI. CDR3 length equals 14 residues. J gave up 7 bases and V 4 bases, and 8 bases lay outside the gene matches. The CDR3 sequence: CASSSLSGGREAFF. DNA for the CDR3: TGTGCCAGCAGTTCCCTATCAGGGGGCCGTGAAGCTTTCTTT.

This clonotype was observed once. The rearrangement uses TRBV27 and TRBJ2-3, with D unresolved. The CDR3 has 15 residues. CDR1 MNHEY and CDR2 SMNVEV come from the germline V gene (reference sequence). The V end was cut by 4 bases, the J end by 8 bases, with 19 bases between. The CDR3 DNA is TGTGCCAGCAGTTATGCTACCCTTGCGCGGAGTACGCAGTATTTT. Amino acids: CASSYATLARSTQYF.

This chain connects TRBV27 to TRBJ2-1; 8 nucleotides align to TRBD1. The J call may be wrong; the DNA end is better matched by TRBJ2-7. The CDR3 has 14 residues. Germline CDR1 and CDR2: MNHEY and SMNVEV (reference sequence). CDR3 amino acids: CASRRDRGPYEQYF. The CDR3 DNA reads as TGTGCCAGCCGCCGAGACAGGGGACCCTACGAGCAGTACTTC.

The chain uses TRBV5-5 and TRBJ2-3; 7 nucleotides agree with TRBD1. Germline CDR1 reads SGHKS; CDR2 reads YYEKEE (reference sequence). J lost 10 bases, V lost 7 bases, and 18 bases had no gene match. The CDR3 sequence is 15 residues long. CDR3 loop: CASGIQAAGTGAQYF. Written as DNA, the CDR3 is TGTGCCAGCGGCATCCAGGCTGCGGGCACAGGGGCGCAGTATTTT.